The clone carrying this T cell receptor (beta chain) appeared a few times. This sample is part of a study of T-cell memory formation after mild COVID-19. Overall study: Clustering of TCRs was largely donor specific.

TCR alpha and TCR beta cDNA libraries carrying sample barcodes and UMIs were produced by 5'RACE using constant-segment primers. TCRdb reprocessed the 5' RACE reads with MiXCR, giving one entry per CDR3 protein. Of 350,000 to 500,000 distinct CDR3 sequences detected, 20% appear once; the ten largest clones hold approximately 8.1%. J lost 2 bases, V lost 4 bases, and 17 bases had no gene match. CDR3 length: 18 amino acids. Germline values: CDR1 SGHTA, CDR2 FQGNSA. The receptor comes from an adult woman who had mild COVID-19 (a few samples of this study predate the infection). Cell type and time point are not known. Material for sequencing was PBMCs or a T cell subset sorted from them (not recorded which). V is TRBV7-2 and J is TRBJ2-7; TRBD1 matches 7 bases. CDR3 in DNA: TGTGCCAGCAGCTCCCAAGGGGGCACGGGGCGCAGCCCCTACGAGCAGTACTTC. It encodes CASSSQGGTGRSPYEQYF.